The sequence of this T cell receptor (beta chain) was determined in a study of T cell changes during pregnancy in multiple sclerosis. Libraries were prepared by immunoSEQ multiplex PCR; TCRdb keeps only in-frame clonotypes and omits some of them. The sample includes some 96,000 clones, about 90% of them seen just once. The sample in question was peripheral blood, obtained after pregnancy. This sequence originates from a female donor with multiple sclerosis, enrolled in a pregnancy study.

The CDR3 DNA reads TGTGCCAGTAGTACTACAGTCTATGGCTACACCTTC. Encoded protein: CASSTTVYGYTF. This chain uses TRBV19 with TRBJ1-2, with D hard to call. The CDR3 consists of 12 residues. Germline assignment: CDR1 LNHDA and CDR2 SQIVND (reference sequence). V lost 4 bases to trimming and J lost 4 bases, with 7 bases between them.